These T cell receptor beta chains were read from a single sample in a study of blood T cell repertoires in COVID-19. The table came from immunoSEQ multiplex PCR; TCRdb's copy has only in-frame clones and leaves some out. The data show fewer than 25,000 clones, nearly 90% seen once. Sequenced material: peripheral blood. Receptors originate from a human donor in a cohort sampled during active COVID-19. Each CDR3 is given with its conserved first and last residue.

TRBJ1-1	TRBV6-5	CASNKEGYTEAFF
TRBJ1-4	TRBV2	CSAGGNEKLFF
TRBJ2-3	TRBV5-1	CASSLVPSGASTDTQYF
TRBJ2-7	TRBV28	CASSLGQSYEQYF
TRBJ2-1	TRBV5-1	CASSFNRDNEQFF
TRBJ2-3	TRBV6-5	CASSWAGTAKTDTQYF
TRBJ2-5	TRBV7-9	CASSLGEGLAGGLQETQYF
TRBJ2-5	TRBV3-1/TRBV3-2	CASGPTSDYSETQYF
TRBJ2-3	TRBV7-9	CASGILSAQDTQYF
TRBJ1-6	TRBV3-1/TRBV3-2	CASSPGTGVTPLHF
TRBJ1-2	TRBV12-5	CASGPPSPGQAYGYTF
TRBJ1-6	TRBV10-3	CAISVEQGAGSPLHF
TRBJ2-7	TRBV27	CASSLTGTGTDYEQYF
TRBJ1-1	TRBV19	CASRGTGGTEAFF
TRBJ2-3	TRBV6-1	CASSDPFSGPSTDTQYF
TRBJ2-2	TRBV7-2	CASSPVGGELFF
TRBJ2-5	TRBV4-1	CASSQPQMVETQYF
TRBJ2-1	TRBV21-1	CASSKPGIAGGYNEQFF
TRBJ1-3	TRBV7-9	CASSLGLVEGNTIYF
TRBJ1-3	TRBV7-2	CASSETRNPGNTIYF
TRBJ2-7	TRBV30	CAWRRGVLYF
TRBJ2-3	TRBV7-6	CASSLGTSGRYTDTQYF
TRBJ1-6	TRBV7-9	CASSLTTGSPLHF
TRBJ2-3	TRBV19	CASSMLVSTDTQYF
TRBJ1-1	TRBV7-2	CASSLERSTAFF
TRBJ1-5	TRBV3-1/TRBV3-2	CASSQEYIDRPTEQPQHF
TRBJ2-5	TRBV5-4	CASSLESQGETQYF
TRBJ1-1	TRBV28	CASSLYRDTEAFF